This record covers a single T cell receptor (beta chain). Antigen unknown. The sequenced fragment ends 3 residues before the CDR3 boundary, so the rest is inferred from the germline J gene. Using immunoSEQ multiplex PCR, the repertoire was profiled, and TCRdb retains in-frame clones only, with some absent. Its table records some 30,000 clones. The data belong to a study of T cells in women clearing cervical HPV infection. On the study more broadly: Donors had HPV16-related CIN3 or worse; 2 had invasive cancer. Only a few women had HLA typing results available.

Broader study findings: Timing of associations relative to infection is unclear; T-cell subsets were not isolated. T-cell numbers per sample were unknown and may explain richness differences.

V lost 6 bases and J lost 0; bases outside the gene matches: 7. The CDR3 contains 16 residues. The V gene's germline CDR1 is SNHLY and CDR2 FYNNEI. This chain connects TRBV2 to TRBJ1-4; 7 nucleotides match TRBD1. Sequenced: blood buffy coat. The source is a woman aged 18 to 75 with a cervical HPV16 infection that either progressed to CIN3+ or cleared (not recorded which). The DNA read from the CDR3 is TGTGCCAGCAGCCGGGGACAGAGCCCAACTAATGAAAAA. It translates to CASSRGQSPTNEK. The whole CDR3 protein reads CASSRGQSPTNEKLFF.